These 17 T cell receptor beta chains came from one sample sequenced in a study of liver allograft versus peripheral blood T cells. Study-level information: Intrahepatic T cell receptor repertoires from transplanted livers were compared against repertoires in recipients' peripheral blood.

MiXCR, run by TCRdb on the reads, gives a single entry per CDR3 protein. The sample carries around 2,900 distinct CDR3 sequences, approximately 16% recorded once. Receptors originate from a human patient who had a liver transplant. A subset of T cells may come from the graft donor.

By proportion, this clonotype is medium-sized. The CDR3 DNA is TGTGCCAGTAGTAGTCCAGCCAGTAGGAACATTCAGTACTTC. It yields the protein CASSSPASRNIQYF. J is TRBJ2-4 and V is TRBV19; D is unclear. The germline V and J ends were trimmed by 4 bases and 7 bases, with 14 bases remaining between them. The CDR3 extends over 14 amino acids. Per germline, CDR1 LNHDA and CDR2 SQIVND (reference sequence).

Relative to its sample, this clonotype is medium-sized. The chain joins TRBV20-1 to TRBJ2-7; perhaps TRBD2 as D (5 bases). V lost 2 bases and J 3 bases, leaving 11 bases between the germline ends. Germline lookup yields CDR1 DFQATT and CDR2 SNEGSKA (reference sequence). The CDR3 runs to 13 residues. The CDR3 here is CSARRELRYEQYF. CDR3 DNA sequence: TGCAGTGCTAGACGGGAACTCCGCTACGAGCAGTACTTC.

Points on this clonotype: Since the CDR3 does not end with the conserved phenylalanine or tryptophan, this likely comes from a read error. The DNA is omitted, as the CDR3 cannot be located on it reliably, and the CDR3 follows TCRdb's listing. The chain combines TRBV3-1 with TRBJ1-2; the D segment call TRBD1 is taken from the table without a DNA check. The CDR3 sequence runs 12 residues, both termini included. Per the germline V gene, CDR1 is LGHDT and CDR2 is YNNKEL (reference sequence). This CDR3 reads CASTLSGTGLAL.

This clonotype was observed a few times. This chain links TRBV5-5 with TRBJ1-2; D gene unclear. There are 11 residues in the CDR3. CDR1 and CDR2 (germline): SGHKS, YYEKEE (reference sequence). V gave up 0 bases and J gave up 6 bases, with 3 bases separating them. CDR3 DNA sequence: TGTGCCAGCAGCTTGGACAATGGCTACACCTTC. This encodes CASSLDNGYTF.

This clonotype was found a few times. CDR3 nucleotides: TGTGCCAGCAGGACTAGCGGCCGAGCCACAGATACGCAGTATTTT. Translating gives CASRTSGRATDTQYF. This chain joins TRBV12-3 or TRBV12-4 and TRBJ2-3, with 9 bases fitting TRBD2. V dropped 6 bases and J dropped 2; count of bases not matched to a gene: 6. CDR3 length: 15 amino acids.

J is TRBJ2-3 and V is TRBV28; 10 bases align to TRBD1. The CDR3 is made up of 14 amino acids. From germline, CDR1 is MDHEN and CDR2 SYDVKM. With 6 bases clipped from V and 6 bases from J, the junction kept 6 bases outside the gene matches. The CDR3 DNA reads TGTGCCAGCAGCGGACAGGGGGTCCACGATACGCAGTATTTT. It codes for CASSGQGVHDTQYF. The full variable domain, rest sourced from reference TRBV28 and TRBJ2-3, is DVKVTQSSRYLVKRTGEKVFLECVQDMDHENMFWYRQDPGLGLRLIYFSYDVKMKEKGDIPEGYSVSREKKERFSLILESASTNQTSMYLCASSGQGVHDTQYFGPGTRLTVL.

By proportion, this clonotype is medium-sized. V is TRBV12-3 or TRBV12-4 and J is TRBJ2-2, with D unresolved. With 3 bases removed from V and 6 bases from J, the gap between germline ends came to 5 bases. There are 12 residues in the CDR3. The CDR3 sequence: CASSFASGELFF. CDR3 nucleotide sequence: TGTGCCAGCAGTTTTGCGTCCGGGGAGCTGTTTTTT.

This clonotype was observed a few times. The CDR3 region is CASTHTWLNTEAFF. The CDR3 DNA reads TGTGCCAGCACCCACACGTGGCTGAACACTGAAGCTTTCTTT. The rearrangement uses TRBV6-1 and TRBJ1-1; D unresolved. V lost 7 bases to trimming and J lost 0 bases, with 12 bases between them. Germline-derived CDR1 and CDR2 are MNHNS and SASEGT. The CDR3 has 14 amino acids.

By share of the sample, this clonotype is large. J is TRBJ1-2 and V is TRBV6-5; perhaps TRBD1 as D (6 bases). There are 16 residues in the CDR3. Germline-derived CDR1 and CDR2 are MNHEY and SVGAGI. The germline V and J ends were trimmed by 5 bases and 4 bases, with 20 bases remaining between them. As DNA, the CDR3 is TGTGCCAGCAGTCCTCGAACATCTCAGGGGAGCTATGGCTACACCTTC. Its translation: CASSPRTSQGSYGYTF.

The chain carries TRBV3-1 and TRBJ2-5; 13 nucleotides line up with TRBD2. The CDR3 contains 15 residues. Looked up from germline, CDR1 is LGHDT and CDR2 is YNNKEL (reference sequence). J lost 4 bases, V lost 5 bases, and 4 bases had no gene match. The CDR3: CASSKRTSGRETQYF. CDR3 in DNA: TGTGCCAGCAGCAAAAGGACTAGCGGGAGAGAGACCCAGTACTTC.

This clonotype is categorized as large. The rearrangement links TRBV6-6 to TRBJ1-4, with D hard to call. Germline CDR1 reads MNHNY; CDR2 reads SVGAGI (reference sequence). CDR3 length: 15 amino acids. The ends were cut back, 2 bases at V and 2 bases at J, with 9 bases in the middle. CDR3 protein: CASSYGGGTNEKLFF. Written as DNA, the CDR3 is TGTGCCAGCAGTTACGGTGGTGGCACTAATGAAAAACTGTTTTTT.

This clonotype was seen a handful of times. The chain uses TRBV18 and TRBJ2-5; 9 bases line up with TRBD1. CDR3 length: 15 amino acids. Germline CDR1 reads KGHSH; CDR2 reads LQKENI. The trim removed 4 bases at V and 5 bases at J, leaving 8 bases unmatched. The CDR3 DNA sequence: TGTGCCAGCTCACAGGGGACAGGGTCGCAGGAGACCCAGTACTTC. This translates into CASSQGTGSQETQYF.

This clonotype qualifies as medium-sized. The chain links TRBV12-3 or TRBV12-4 to TRBJ1-5; D uncertain. V was clipped by 5 bases and J by 7 bases, with 12 bases between them. CDR3 length: 13 residues. The CDR3 DNA is TGTGCCAGCAGTCCCGGAGATCCGCAGCCCCAGCATTTT. The encoded protein is CASSPGDPQPQHF.

The chain combines TRBV20-1 with TRBJ2-1; TRBD2 aligns across 9 bases. Trimming took 2 bases from V and 0 from J; bases not matched to a gene: 2. Per the germline V gene, CDR1 is DFQATT and CDR2 is SNEGSKA (reference sequence). This CDR3 comprises 15 residues. The CDR3: CSARRAGGSYNEQFF. CDR3 sequence (DNA): TGCAGTGCTAGAAGAGCGGGAGGCTCCTACAATGAGCAGTTCTTC.

Sample share makes this clonotype large (0.1 to 1%). The chain recombines TRBV27 with TRBJ1-6, with D unclear. This CDR3 spans 14 amino acids. Trimming stripped 3 bases from V and 9 bases from J, with 12 bases between. Germline V gene data show CDR1 as MNHEY and CDR2 as SMNVEV (reference sequence). As DNA, the CDR3 is TGTGCCAGCAGTTTCCCCGGGTCGGGTTCACCCCTCCACTTT. Its protein is CASSFPGSGSPLHF.

The chain joins TRBV3-1 to TRBJ2-5; 7 bases map to TRBD1. The CDR3 spans 14 residues. Germline V CDR1 and CDR2: LGHDT, YNNKEL (reference sequence). With V trimmed by 1 base and J by 5 bases, 4 bases remained unmatched. The CDR3 DNA reads as TGTGCCAGCAGCCAAGCGGGACAGCAGGAGACCCAGTACTTC. Protein sequence: CASSQAGQQETQYF.

Judged by abundance, this clonotype is medium-sized. This rearrangement joins TRBV10-3 to TRBJ2-3; the D is unclear. With 5 bases removed from V and 1 base from J, the gap between germline ends came to 7 bases. CDR3 length equals 13 residues. Germline V gives CDR1 ENHRY, CDR2 SYGVKD. The CDR3 DNA follows: TGTGCCATCAGTTCCGACGGCACAGATACGCAGTATTTT. Its protein is CAISSDGTDTQYF.